This T cell receptor (beta chain) was sequenced during a study of T cells in Graves' hyperthyroidism and ophthalmopathy. This CDR3 contains 16 residues. The V segment lost 7 bases and the J segment 2 bases; nucleotides outside the gene matches: 8. Germline CDR1 reads MDHEN; CDR2 reads SYDVKM. Regions amplified from RNA transcripts were the TCR beta CDR3 regions. HTBI primers were the set used in a first-round RT-PCR of the TCR CDR3. TCRdb called the multiplex PCR reads again in MiXCR, with one record for every CDR3 protein. The sample consists of around 270,000 distinct CDR3 sequences, roughly a fifth of them appearing once. Orbital computed tomography, thyroid ultrasound, serum thyroxine and TRAb, and clinical symptoms together informed the diagnoses. This clonotype has ten or more counts.

This clonotype was obtained from a man between 50 and 59 years old with Graves' ophthalmopathy. The sample taken for sequencing was blood. This chain links TRBV28 with TRBJ2-3; 11 nucleotides align to TRBD2. This chain's CDR3 is CASTLNSGRATDTQYF. In DNA, the CDR3 is TGTGCCAGCACCCTGAATAGCGGGAGGGCCACAGATACGCAGTATTTT.